Sequencing of this T cell receptor beta chain was carried out in a study of beta chain features in type 1 diabetes. Comments on this clone: What it binds is unknown.

General observations from the study: For Type 1 diabetes patients, all four CD4+ subsets carried TCRB CDR3s that were moderately but significantly shorter. A greater similarity of naive, central memory and Treg TCRB repertoires was seen among patients than among healthy donors.

Purity above 95% was achieved in all sorted populations. CDR1 SGHRS and CDR2 YFSETQ come from the germline V gene. The CDR3 contains 17 residues. V lost 0 bases to trimming and J lost 5 bases, with 17 bases between them. Expressed TCRB transcripts were sequenced after all isolated RNA was converted to cDNA. Read counts averaged about 3.57 million for samples of naive, central memory and regulatory T cells. TCRdb keeps only in-frame clones here, not all; method: immunoSEQ multiplex PCR. Among some 150,000 clones listed, 10% were seen once. Sequenced material: naive CD4+ T cells from blood. This sequence joins TRBV5-1 and TRBJ1-4; tentatively, D is TRBD1 (6 bases). The receptor was derived from a man aged 18 to 30 in good health. The CDR3 spells CASSLDPLQGGNEKLFF. The CDR3 DNA sequence: TGCGCCAGCAGCTTGGACCCCCTACAGGGCGGAAATGAAAAACTGTTTTTT.